What follows are 3 T cell receptor beta chains derived from one specimen sequenced in a study of T cell changes during pregnancy in multiple sclerosis. TCRdb's table, derived via immunoSEQ multiplex PCR, lists solely in-frame clones and lacks some. Here the sample spans tens of thousands of clones, roughly 96% being singletons. The sample consisted of CD8+ T cells from peripheral blood mononuclear cells, taken after pregnancy. These receptor sequences come from a female donor with multiple sclerosis, enrolled in a pregnancy study.

In its sample, this clone was seen once. The chain employs TRBV7-9 and TRBJ2-7; 7 bases match TRBD1. The CDR3 runs 14 residues. CDR1 SEHNR and CDR2 FQNEAQ come from the germline V gene (reference sequence). With 5 bases clipped from V and 3 bases from J, the junction kept 7 bases outside the gene matches. The CDR3 spells CASSGRDRGYEQYF. The CDR3 DNA sequence: TGTGCCAGCAGCGGCCGGGACAGAGGCTACGAGCAGTACTTC.

This rearrangement joins TRBV19 to TRBJ2-1, with a possible D match to TRBD2 (5 bases). This CDR3 spans 14 amino acids. Trimming removed 11 bases from V and 4 bases from J, with 18 bases in between. The germline CDR1 and CDR2 sequences are LNHDA and SQIVND (reference sequence). The CDR3 DNA is TGTGCCTGTGGGCGCATGGAGGCTTACAATGAGCAGTTCTTC. As protein: CACGRMEAYNEQFF.

The chain joins TRBV5-1 to TRBJ2-7, with TRBD2 matching over 9 bases. The CDR3 consists of 17 residues. The ends lost 2 bases at V and 3 bases at J; junction bases unmatched: 12. Germline CDR1 and CDR2: SGHRS and YFSETQ. DNA for the CDR3: TGCGCCAGCAGCTTAGGCGGGAGGGCCCAAGCTAACTACGAGCAGTACTTC. Its protein product is CASSLGGRAQANYEQYF.